This passage covers 17 T cell receptor beta chains from one sample sequenced in a study of blood T cell repertoires in COVID-19. Profiling relied on immunoSEQ multiplex PCR, and the TCRdb table lists in-frame clones only, not all of them. The sample includes tens of thousands of clones, around 84% of them seen just once. The material sequenced was peripheral blood. These receptors were taken from a woman aged 80 or over in a cohort sampled during active or convalescent COVID-19.

The chain employs TRBV18 and TRBJ2-7, with a tentative D call TRBD1 (6 bases). Germline-derived CDR1 and CDR2 are KGHSH and LQKENI. CDR3 size: 13 residues. Trimming took 6 bases from V and 2 from J, leaving 11 bases between them. CDR3 amino acids: CASSRGQPYEQYF. In DNA, the CDR3 is TGTGCCAGCTCCCGTGGACAGCCCTACGAGCAGTACTTC.

This chain links TRBV7-8 with TRBJ2-1; TRBD2 matches at 8 bases. Germline CDR1 SGHVS, CDR2 FQNEAQ. The CDR3 has 15 residues. Trimming at V came to 2 bases and at J to 6 bases, leaving 6 bases not matched to a gene. Here the CDR3 DNA reads TGTGCCAGCAGCTTACGGAGCGGGAGTTTCAATGAGCAGTTCTTC. Protein product: CASSLRSGSFNEQFF.

The sample holds a few counts of this clone. The chain joins TRBV3-1 (or the pseudogene TRBV3-2) to TRBJ1-5; D remains unclear. V lost 3 bases and J lost 3, with 9 bases in between. The CDR3 covers 14 residues. Germline CDR1 and CDR2: LGHDT and YNNKEL (reference sequence). Written as DNA, the CDR3 is TGTGCCAGCAGCCATACGGGGAACAATCAGCCCCAGCATTTT. Its translation is CASSHTGNNQPQHF.

The DNA of the CDR3 is TGTGCCAGCAGTGGATTTAGCGGGATGGGGTCCTACAATGAGCAGTTCTTC. The encoded protein is CASSGFSGMGSYNEQFF. The chain joins TRBV27 to TRBJ2-1; 8 nucleotides agree with TRBD2. V was pared by 5 bases and J by 1 base, with 10 bases of the junction left unmatched. Germline CDR1 and CDR2: MNHEY and SMNVEV (reference sequence). The CDR3 contains 17 residues.

The rearrangement uses TRBV5-4 and TRBJ1-1; 7 nucleotides line up with TRBD1. The CDR3 covers 15 residues. With 4 bases clipped from V and 3 bases from J, the junction kept 9 bases outside the gene matches. CDR1 SGHNT and CDR2 YYREEE come from the germline V gene (reference sequence). The CDR3 sequence is CASSRGGPGDTEAFF. CDR3 DNA: TGTGCCAGCAGCCGAGGGGGCCCCGGGGACACTGAAGCTTTCTTT.

This clone was counted only a few times. V and J are TRBV18 and TRBJ1-5, with TRBD1 as a possible D gene (5 bases). The germline V gene has CDR1 KGHSH and CDR2 LQKENI. The CDR3 spans 14 residues. The V end was cut by 4 bases, the J end by 1 base, with 8 bases between. Here the CDR3 DNA reads TGTGCCAGCTCACGCCAGGGAAGCAATCAGCCCCAGCATTTT. It encodes CASSRQGSNQPQHF.

The chain joins TRBV4-2 to TRBJ1-6; 7 nucleotides match TRBD1. The V gene end was trimmed by 0 bases and the J gene end by 2 bases; junction bases not matched to a gene: 7. CDR3 length equals 18 residues. In germline, CDR1 is LGHNA, CDR2 YNFKEQ. The CDR3 here is CASSQDPQGDAYNSPLHF. For the CDR3, the DNA is TGTGCCAGCAGCCAAGATCCTCAGGGGGACGCCTATAATTCACCCCTCCACTTT.

The CDR3 loop reads CASSPGGSGTQYF. The CDR3 DNA reads TGTGCCAGCAGTCCGGGGGGCTCGGGTACGCAGTATTTT. V and J are TRBV28 and TRBJ2-3; TRBD2 is a possible D gene (7 bases). From germline, CDR1 is MDHEN and CDR2 SYDVKM. Trimming removed 5 bases from V and 8 bases from J, with 14 bases in between. The CDR3 sequence is 13 residues long.

V is TRBV5-1 and J is TRBJ1-2; TRBD1 is a possible D gene (6 bases). The germline V and J ends were trimmed by 5 bases and 6 bases, with 14 bases remaining between them. CDR3 length: 13 residues. Germline CDR1 and CDR2: SGHRS and YFSETQ. CDR3 bases: TGCGCCAGCAGTCTCCGACAGGTGGATGGCTACACCTTC. Translating gives CASSLRQVDGYTF.

The J gene is TRBJ1-1, the V gene TRBV6-5; TRBD1 is a possible D gene (6 bases). This CDR3 contains 13 residues. Germline CDR1 is MNHEY and CDR2 is SVGAGI. V lost 0 bases, J lost 5 bases, and 7 bases lay in between. The CDR3 spells CASSYSGGTEAFF. The CDR3 nucleotides read TGTGCCAGCAGTTACTCAGGGGGAACTGAAGCTTTCTTT.

The table lists this clone with a count of one. The CDR3: CASSPRGAGVGGELFF. CDR3 in DNA: TGTGCCAGCAGCCCAAGAGGAGCGGGAGTTGGCGGGGAGCTGTTTTTT. This rearrangement joins TRBV3-1 (or the pseudogene TRBV3-2) to TRBJ2-2, with 8 bases fitting TRBD2. CDR3 length: 16 amino acids. The V gene end was trimmed by 4 bases and the J gene end by 7 bases; junction bases not matched to a gene: 11. Germline V gives CDR1 LGHDT, CDR2 YNNKEL (reference sequence).

This chain joins TRBV28 and TRBJ1-4, with TRBD1 matching 7 bases. CDR1 MDHEN and CDR2 SYDVKM come from the germline V gene. There are 15 residues in the CDR3. J was trimmed by 8 bases and V by 6 bases; bases with no gene match: 12. The CDR3 protein is CASSPKGAKGEKLFF. CDR3 sequence (DNA): TGTGCCAGCAGCCCCAAGGGGGCCAAGGGAGAAAAACTGTTTTTT.

The gene calls are TRBV6-6 and TRBJ2-2; D ambiguous. The CDR3 runs 12 residues. V was clipped by 2 bases and J by 7 bases, with 5 bases between them. The germline CDR1 and CDR2 sequences are MNHNY and SVGAGI (reference sequence). The CDR3 sequence is CASSYTGGELFF. CDR3 nucleotides: TGTGCCAGCAGTTACACGGGCGGGGAGCTGTTTTTT.

V gene TRBV7-2 combines with J gene TRBJ1-2; 9 nucleotides match TRBD1. The germline V gene has CDR1 SGHTA and CDR2 FQGNSA. Trimming took 1 base from V and 2 from J; bases not matched to a gene: 5. The CDR3 has 16 amino acids. CDR3 amino acids: CASSLVGTGKNYGYTF. DNA of the CDR3: TGTGCCAGCAGCTTAGTCGGGACAGGGAAGAACTATGGCTACACCTTC.

This chain uses TRBV5-1 with TRBJ1-2; a weak D match, TRBD1 (6 bases). The germline gives CDR1 SGHRS, CDR2 YFSETQ. The CDR3 length is 15 residues. Trimming left V 3 bases short and J 0 bases short, with 12 bases between. CDR3 nucleotide sequence: TGCGCCAGCAGCTCGGACAGTTTAGCTAACTATGGCTACACCTTC. It yields the protein CASSSDSLANYGYTF.

The chain combines TRBV6-5 with TRBJ1-6, with a weak D call TRBD1 (5 bases). Per the germline V gene, CDR1 is MNHEY and CDR2 is SVGAGI. V lost 0 bases, J lost 9 bases, and 12 bases lay in between. The CDR3 is made up of 15 amino acids. CDR3 DNA: TGTGCCAGCAGTTACTCTCAGGGTGACCGTTCACCCCTCCACTTT. The encoded protein is CASSYSQGDRSPLHF.

The chain links TRBV5-4 to TRBJ2-2; TRBD2 aligns across 9 bases. Germline-derived CDR1 and CDR2 are SGHNT and YYREEE (reference sequence). The CDR3 covers 16 residues. V shed 4 bases, J shed 4 bases, and the junction held 8 bases outside the gene matches. In DNA, the CDR3 is TGTGCCAGCAGCCCTGGGGGACTAGCAGCCACCGGGGAGCTGTTTTTT. Its translation: CASSPGGLAATGELFF.